The 3 T cell receptor beta chains presented below share a single source sample, sequenced in a study of blood T cell repertoires in COVID-19. The protocol was immunoSEQ multiplex PCR, while the TCRdb copy is restricted to in-frame clones and leaves out a portion. The sample holds 200,000 to 250,000 clones, about four fifths seen once. The sequencing input was PBMCs or T cells enriched from blood (not recorded which). Every receptor here comes from a woman between 40 and 50 years old who had recovered from COVID-19.

V is TRBV19 and J is TRBJ1-2; 7 bases map to TRBD1. J was trimmed by 8 bases and V by 5 bases; bases with no gene match: 11. The germline gives CDR1 LNHDA, CDR2 SQIVND (reference sequence). The CDR3 spans 14 residues. The CDR3 region is CASSSGQVSRGYTF. CDR3 sequence (DNA): TGTGCCAGTAGTTCCGGACAGGTTTCTAGAGGCTACACCTTC.

This clone was recorded once. The chain uses TRBV19 and TRBJ2-1, with TRBD2 identical over 8 bases. Germline V gene lookup returns CDR1 LNHDA and CDR2 SQIVND (reference sequence). The J segment lost 8 bases and the V segment lost 7 bases, leaving 16 bases of the junction unmatched. This CDR3 contains 16 residues. CDR3 residues: CASTRRLALKGYEQFF. CDR3 coding DNA: TGTGCCAGTACCAGAAGACTAGCGTTAAAGGGGTATGAGCAGTTCTTC.

The chain links TRBV15 to TRBJ1-1; 9 bases are a match to TRBD1. Losses at the gene ends were 8 bases for V and 0 bases for J; bases not matched to a gene: 7. CDR3 length: 15 residues. Per germline, CDR1 LNHNV and CDR2 YYDKDF (reference sequence). CDR3 in DNA: TGTGCCACCCGGACAGGGGATTATATGAACACTGAAGCTTTCTTT. Translation: CATRTGDYMNTEAFF.